The rows below give T cell receptor beta chains drawn from one sample of a study of early T cells in non-severe SARS-CoV-2 infection. Using its own MiXCR run on the 5' RACE reads, TCRdb lists one record per CDR3 protein. This sample has about 86,000 distinct CDR3 sequences; under 15% occur once, and the top ten carry 6.5% to 8.5%. Sequencing was performed on whole blood. The receptor set was obtained from an adult who was a healthcare worker with PCR-confirmed SARS-CoV-2 infection or an uninfected control (not recorded which). Both conserved end residues are trimmed from each CDR3. Where a row states a size, it is once, few, many or the class of an expanded clone; other rows omit it.

ASSQASQYEQY	TRBJ2-7	.	TRBV4-1
ASSSRGLAGPSSYEQY	TRBJ2-7	.	TRBV7-6
ASGLVLAGTALYGYT	TRBJ1-2	.	TRBV12-5
ASSIGSRSGELF	TRBJ2-2	.	TRBV19
ASSTTVSSYNSPLH	TRBJ1-6	.	TRBV5-1
ASSPRLAVIYNEQF	TRBJ2-1	many	TRBV18
SVEIGTLYEQY	TRBJ2-7	.	TRBV29-1
ASSLTSGREVGTQY	TRBJ2-3	.	TRBV6-5
ASSVVLRPHKDTQY	TRBJ2-3	few	TRBV9
ASTGLAGRTGELF	TRBJ2-2	many	TRBV12-3/TRBV12-4
SAYRDDYGYT	TRBJ1-2	few	TRBV20-1
ASSLEGAVLAGELF	TRBJ2-2	few	TRBV11-3
ASSLGNPNVLT	TRBJ2-6	.	TRBV7-9
ASSWASGSAGELF	TRBJ2-2	.	TRBV27
ASSQDASGILSYEQY	TRBJ2-7	.	TRBV3-1
ASSSPRDRANYGYT	TRBJ1-2	.	TRBV28
ASSSGTVSNQPQH	TRBJ1-5	.	TRBV19
SVEWGGYNEQF	TRBJ2-1	.	TRBV29-1
ASSSLWDSPLH	TRBJ1-6	.	TRBV7-3
ASSQGVDSRGYT	TRBJ1-2	many	TRBV3-1
ASSQSTGLRGLF	TRBJ2-2	.	TRBV3-1
AWSALGRADTQY	TRBJ2-3	few	TRBV30
ASSQEGQSSYNEQF	TRBJ2-1	few	TRBV4-1